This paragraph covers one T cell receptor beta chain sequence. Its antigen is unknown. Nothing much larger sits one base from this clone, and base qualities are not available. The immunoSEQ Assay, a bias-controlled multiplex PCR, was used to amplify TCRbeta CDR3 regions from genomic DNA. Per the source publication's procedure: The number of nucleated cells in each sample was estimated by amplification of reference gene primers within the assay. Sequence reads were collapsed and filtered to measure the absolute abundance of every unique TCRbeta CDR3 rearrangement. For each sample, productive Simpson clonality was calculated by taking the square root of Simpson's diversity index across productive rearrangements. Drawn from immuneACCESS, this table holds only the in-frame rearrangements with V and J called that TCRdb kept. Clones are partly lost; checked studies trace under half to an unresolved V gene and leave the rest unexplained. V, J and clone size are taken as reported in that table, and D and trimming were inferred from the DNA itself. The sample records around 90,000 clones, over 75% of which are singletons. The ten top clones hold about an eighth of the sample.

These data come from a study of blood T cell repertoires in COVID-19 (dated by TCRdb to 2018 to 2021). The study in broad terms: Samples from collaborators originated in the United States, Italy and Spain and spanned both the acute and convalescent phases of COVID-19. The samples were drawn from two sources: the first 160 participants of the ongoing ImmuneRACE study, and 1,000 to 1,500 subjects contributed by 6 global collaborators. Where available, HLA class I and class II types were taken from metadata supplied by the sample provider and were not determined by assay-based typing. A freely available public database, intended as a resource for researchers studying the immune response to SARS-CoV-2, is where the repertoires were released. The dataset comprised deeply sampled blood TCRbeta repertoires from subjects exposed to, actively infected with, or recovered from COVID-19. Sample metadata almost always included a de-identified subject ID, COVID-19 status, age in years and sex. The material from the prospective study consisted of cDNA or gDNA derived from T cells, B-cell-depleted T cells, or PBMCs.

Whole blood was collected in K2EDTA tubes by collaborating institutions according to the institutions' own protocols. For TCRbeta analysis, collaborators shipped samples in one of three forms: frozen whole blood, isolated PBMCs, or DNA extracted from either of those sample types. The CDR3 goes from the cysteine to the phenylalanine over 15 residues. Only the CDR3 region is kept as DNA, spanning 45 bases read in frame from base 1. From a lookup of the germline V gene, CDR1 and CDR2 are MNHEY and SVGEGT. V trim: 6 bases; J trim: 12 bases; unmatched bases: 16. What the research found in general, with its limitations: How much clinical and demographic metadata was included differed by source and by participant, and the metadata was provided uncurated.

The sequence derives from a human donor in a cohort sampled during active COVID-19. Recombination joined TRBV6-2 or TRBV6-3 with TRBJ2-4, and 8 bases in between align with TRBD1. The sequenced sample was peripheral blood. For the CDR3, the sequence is CASSLTGAYRSSQYF. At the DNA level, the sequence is TGTGCCAGCAGCTTGACAGGGGCCTACAGGAGTTCTCAGTACTTC.